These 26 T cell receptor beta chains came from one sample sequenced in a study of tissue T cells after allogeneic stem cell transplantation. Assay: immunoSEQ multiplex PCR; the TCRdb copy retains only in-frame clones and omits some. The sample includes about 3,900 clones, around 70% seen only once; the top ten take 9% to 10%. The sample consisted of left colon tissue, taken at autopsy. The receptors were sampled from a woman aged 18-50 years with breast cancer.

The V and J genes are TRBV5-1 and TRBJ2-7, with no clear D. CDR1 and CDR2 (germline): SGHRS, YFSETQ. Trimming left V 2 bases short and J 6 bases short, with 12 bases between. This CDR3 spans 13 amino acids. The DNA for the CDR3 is TGCGCCAGCAGCTTAACGGGTCCGGGCGAGCAGTACTTC. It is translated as CASSLTGPGEQYF.

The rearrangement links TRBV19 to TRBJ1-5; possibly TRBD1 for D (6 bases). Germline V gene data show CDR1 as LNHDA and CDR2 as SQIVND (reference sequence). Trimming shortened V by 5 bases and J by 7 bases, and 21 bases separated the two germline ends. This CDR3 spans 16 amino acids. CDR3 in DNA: TGTGCCAGTAGTTATCCCCTCCCAGGGGTTCGGCAGCCCCAGCATTTT. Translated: CASSYPLPGVRQPQHF.

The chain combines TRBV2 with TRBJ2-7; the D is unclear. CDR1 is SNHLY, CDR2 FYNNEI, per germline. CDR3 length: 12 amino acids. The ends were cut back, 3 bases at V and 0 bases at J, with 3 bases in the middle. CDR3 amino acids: CASSDVSYEQYF. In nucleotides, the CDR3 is TGTGCCAGCAGTGACGTCTCCTACGAGCAGTACTTC.

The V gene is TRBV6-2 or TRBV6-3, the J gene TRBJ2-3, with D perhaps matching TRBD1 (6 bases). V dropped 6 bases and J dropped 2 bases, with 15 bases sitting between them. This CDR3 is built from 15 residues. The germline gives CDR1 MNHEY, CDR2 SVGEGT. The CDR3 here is CASSAGQYFTDTQYF. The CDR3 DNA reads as TGTGCCAGCAGCGCCGGACAGTATTTCACAGATACGCAGTATTTT.

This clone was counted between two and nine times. The CDR3 reads CASSLWDSSYEQYF. The CDR3 region has the DNA TGTGCCAGCTCACTCTGGGACAGCTCCTACGAGCAGTACTTC. The chain recombines TRBV18 with TRBJ2-7; 7 bases match TRBD1. This CDR3 has 14 amino acids. Germline V lookup: CDR1 KGHSH, CDR2 LQKENI. The V segment lost 4 bases and the J segment 0 bases; nucleotides outside the gene matches: 3.

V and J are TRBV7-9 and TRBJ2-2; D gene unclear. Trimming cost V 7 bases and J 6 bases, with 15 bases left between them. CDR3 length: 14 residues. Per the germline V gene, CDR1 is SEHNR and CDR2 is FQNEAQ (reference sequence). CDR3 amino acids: CASTYLGLSGELFF. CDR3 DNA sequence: TGTGCCAGCACCTATCTCGGGTTATCCGGGGAGCTGTTTTTT.

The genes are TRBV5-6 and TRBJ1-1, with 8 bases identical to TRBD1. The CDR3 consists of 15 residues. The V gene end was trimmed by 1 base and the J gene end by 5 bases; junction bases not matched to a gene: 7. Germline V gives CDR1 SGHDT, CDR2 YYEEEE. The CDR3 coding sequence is TGTGCCAGCAGCTTGTTCCAGGGGGCCCATACTGAAGCTTTCTTT. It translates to CASSLFQGAHTEAFF.

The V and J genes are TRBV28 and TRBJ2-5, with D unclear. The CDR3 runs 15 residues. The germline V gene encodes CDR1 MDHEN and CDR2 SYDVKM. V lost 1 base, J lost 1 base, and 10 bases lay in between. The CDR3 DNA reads TGTGCCAGCAGTTTATTTCGAGTGAGCCAAGAGACCCAGTACTTC. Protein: CASSLFRVSQETQYF.

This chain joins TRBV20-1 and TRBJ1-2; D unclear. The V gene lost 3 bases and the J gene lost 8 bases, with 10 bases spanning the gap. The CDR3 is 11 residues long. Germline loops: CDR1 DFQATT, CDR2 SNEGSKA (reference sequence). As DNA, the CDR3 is TGCAGTGCTAGTTCGTCGTGGGGCTACACCTTC. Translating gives CSASSSWGYTF.

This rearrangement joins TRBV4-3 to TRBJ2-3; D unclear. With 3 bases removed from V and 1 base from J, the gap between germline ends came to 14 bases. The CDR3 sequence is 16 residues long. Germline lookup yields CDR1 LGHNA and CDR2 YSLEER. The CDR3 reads CASSQTTQHGTDTQYF. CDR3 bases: TGCGCCAGCAGCCAGACAACCCAGCACGGCACAGATACGCAGTATTTT.

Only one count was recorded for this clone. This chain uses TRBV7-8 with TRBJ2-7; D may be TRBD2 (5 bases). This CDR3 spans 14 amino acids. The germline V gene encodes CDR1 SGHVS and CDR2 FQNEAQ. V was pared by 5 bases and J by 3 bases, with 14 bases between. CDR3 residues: CASSPEVGLYEQYF. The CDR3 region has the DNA TGTGCCAGCAGCCCGGAGGTCGGGCTCTACGAGCAGTACTTC.

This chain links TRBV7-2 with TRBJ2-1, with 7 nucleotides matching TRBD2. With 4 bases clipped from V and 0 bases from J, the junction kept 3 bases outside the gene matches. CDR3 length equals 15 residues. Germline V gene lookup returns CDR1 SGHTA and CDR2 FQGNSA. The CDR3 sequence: CASSSQRGSYNEQFF. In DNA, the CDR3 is TGTGCCAGCAGCTCCCAGCGGGGCTCCTACAATGAGCAGTTCTTC.

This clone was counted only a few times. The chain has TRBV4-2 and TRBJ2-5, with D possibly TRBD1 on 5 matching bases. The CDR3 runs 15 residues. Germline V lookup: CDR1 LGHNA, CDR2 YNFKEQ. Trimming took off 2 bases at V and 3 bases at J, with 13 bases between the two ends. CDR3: CASSQRGRTKETQYF. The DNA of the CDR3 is TGTGCCAGCAGCCAAAGGGGCAGGACAAAAGAGACCCAGTACTTC.

The CDR3 loop reads CASSLSRLVLTDEQYF. In DNA, the CDR3 is TGTGCCAGCAGCTTGAGTCGGCTAGTCCTCACGGACGAGCAGTACTTC. The chain carries TRBV5-5 and TRBJ2-7; no clear D gene. Per germline, CDR1 SGHKS and CDR2 YYEKEE (reference sequence). The length of the CDR3 is 16 residues. V lost 1 base and J lost 5, with 19 bases in between.

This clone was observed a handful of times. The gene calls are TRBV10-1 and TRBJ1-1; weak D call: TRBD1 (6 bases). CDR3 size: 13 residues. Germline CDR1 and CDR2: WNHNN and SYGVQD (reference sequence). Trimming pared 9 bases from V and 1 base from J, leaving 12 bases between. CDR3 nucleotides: TGCGCCAGATACAGGACAGCGAACACTGAAGCTTTCTTT. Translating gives CARYRTANTEAFF.

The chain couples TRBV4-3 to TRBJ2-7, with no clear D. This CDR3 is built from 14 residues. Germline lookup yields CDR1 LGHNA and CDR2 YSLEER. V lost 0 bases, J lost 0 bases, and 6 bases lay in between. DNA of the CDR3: TGCGCCAGCAGCCAAGAACTGGCCTCCTACGAGCAGTACTTC. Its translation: CASSQELASYEQYF.

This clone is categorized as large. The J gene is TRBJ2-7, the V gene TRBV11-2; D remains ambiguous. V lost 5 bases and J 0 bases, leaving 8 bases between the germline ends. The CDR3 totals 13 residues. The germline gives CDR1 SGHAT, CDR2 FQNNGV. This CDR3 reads CASSLDISYEQYF. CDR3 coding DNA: TGTGCCAGCAGCCTCGACATCTCCTACGAGCAGTACTTC.

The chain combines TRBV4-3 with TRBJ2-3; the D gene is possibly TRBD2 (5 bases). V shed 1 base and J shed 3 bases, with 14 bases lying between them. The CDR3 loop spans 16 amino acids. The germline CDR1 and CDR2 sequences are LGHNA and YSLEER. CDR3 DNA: TGCGCCAGCAGCCAAGGTGAGGGAGCAGAGACAGATACGCAGTATTTT. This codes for CASSQGEGAETDTQYF.

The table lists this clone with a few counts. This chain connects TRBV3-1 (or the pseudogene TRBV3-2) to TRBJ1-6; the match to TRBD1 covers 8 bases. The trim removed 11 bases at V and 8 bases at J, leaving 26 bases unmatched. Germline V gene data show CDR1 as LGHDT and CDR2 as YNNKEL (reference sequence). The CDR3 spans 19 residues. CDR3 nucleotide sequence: TGTGCCGAAGACAACCGACCCGGGACAGGCCCTCTGGGGGATTCACCCCTCCACTTT. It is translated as CAEDNRPGTGPLGDSPLHF.

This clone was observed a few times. The CDR3: CASTKSGRWVRQPQHF. CDR3 nucleotides: TGTGCCAGCACCAAAAGTGGGCGTTGGGTCAGGCAGCCCCAGCATTTT. The genes are TRBV6-4 and TRBJ1-5; no clear D. Germline V lookup: CDR1 MRHNA, CDR2 SNTAGT. V was shortened by 7 bases and J by 7 bases, with 23 bases between the two germline ends. CDR3 size: 16 residues.

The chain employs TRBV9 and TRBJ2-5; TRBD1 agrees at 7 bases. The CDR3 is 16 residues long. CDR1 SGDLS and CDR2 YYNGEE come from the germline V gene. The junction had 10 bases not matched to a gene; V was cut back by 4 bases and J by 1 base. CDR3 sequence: CASSKGPGTVQETQYF. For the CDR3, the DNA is TGTGCCAGCAGCAAAGGCCCTGGGACAGTCCAAGAGACCCAGTACTTC. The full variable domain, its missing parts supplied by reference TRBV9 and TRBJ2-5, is DSGVTQTPKHLITATGQRVTLRCSPRSGDLSVYWYQQSLDQGLQFLIQYYNGEERAKGNILERFSAQQFPDLHSELNLSSLELGDSALYFCASSKGPGTVQETQYFGPGTRLLVL.

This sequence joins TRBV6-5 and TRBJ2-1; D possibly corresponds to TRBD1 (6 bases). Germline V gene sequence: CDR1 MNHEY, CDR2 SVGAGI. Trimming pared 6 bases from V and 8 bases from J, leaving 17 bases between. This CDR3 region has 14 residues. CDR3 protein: CASRRSGDGYEQFF. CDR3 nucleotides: TGTGCCAGCAGGAGATCAGGGGACGGGTATGAGCAGTTCTTC.

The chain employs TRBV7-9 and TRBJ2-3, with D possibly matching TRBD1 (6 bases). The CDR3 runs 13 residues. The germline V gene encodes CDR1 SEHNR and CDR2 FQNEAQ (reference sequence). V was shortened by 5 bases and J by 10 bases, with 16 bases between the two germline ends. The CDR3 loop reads CASSQGPGSPQYF. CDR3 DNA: TGTGCCAGCAGCCAGGGGCCAGGCTCCCCGCAGTATTTT.

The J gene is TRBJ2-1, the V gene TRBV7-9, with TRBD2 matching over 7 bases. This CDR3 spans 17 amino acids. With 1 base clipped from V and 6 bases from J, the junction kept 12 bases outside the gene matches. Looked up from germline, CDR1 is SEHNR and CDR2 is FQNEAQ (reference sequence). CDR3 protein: CASSLERRLARGNEQFF. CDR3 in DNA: TGTGCCAGCAGCTTAGAGCGCCGACTAGCTAGGGGCAATGAGCAGTTCTTC.

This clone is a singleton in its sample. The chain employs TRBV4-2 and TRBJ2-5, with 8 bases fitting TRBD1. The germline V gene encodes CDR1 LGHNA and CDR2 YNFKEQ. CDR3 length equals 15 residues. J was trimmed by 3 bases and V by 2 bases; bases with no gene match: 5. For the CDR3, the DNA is TGTGCCAGCAGCCAACGATACAGGGGGGAAGAGACCCAGTACTTC. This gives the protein CASSQRYRGEETQYF.

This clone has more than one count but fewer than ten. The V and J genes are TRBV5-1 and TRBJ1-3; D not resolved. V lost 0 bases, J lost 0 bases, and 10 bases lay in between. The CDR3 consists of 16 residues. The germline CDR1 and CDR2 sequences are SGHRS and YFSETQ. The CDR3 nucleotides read TGCGCCAGCAGCTTGGCCGGGCAGGTCTCTGGAAACACCATATATTTT. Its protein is CASSLAGQVSGNTIYF.